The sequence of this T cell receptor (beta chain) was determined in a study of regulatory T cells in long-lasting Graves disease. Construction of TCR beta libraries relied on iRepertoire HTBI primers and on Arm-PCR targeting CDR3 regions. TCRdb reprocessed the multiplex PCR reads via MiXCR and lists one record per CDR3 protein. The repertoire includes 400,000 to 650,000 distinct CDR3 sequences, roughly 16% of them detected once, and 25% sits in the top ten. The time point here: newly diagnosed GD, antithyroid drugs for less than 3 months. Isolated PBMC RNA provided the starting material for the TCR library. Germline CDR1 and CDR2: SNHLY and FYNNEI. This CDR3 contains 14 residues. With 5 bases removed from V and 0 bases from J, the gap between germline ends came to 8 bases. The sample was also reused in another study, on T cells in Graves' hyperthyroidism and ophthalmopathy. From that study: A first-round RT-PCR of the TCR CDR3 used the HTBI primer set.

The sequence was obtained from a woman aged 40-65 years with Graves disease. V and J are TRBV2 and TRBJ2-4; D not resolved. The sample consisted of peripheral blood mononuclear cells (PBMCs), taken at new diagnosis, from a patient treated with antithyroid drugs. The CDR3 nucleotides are TGTGCCAGCAGTCAGGATCTAGCCAAAAACATTCAGTACTTC. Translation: CASSQDLAKNIQYF.